One TCR beta chain is described in this entry. The antigen is undetermined. This entry belongs to a study of identical twins. Study-level findings and limits: The analysis was cross-sectional rather than longitudinal within donors.

A universal primer binding site was introduced by template switching. The final cDNA contained unique molecular identifiers. From the 5' RACE reads, TCRdb called clonotypes with MiXCR, one entry per CDR3 protein. The sample includes about 280,000 distinct CDR3 sequences, under 9% of them seen just once. The same sample was also used in a study of yellow fever vaccine responses in identical twins.

Sequenced sample: memory (CD45RO+) T cells sorted from blood. The sequence derives from a young woman in good health.

In nucleotides, the CDR3 is TGTGCCAGCGGCCCTGGACTAGCGGGGGCCACAGATACGCAGTATTTT. It yields the protein CASGPGLAGATDTQYF. V usage is TRBV7-2 and J usage is TRBJ2-3, with 13 bases that match TRBD2. Per the germline V gene, CDR1 is SGHTA and CDR2 is FQGNSA. The CDR3 consists of 16 residues. The J segment lost 2 bases and the V segment lost 8 bases, leaving 7 bases of the junction unmatched.